These T cell receptor beta chains were read from a single sample in a study of cytomegalovirus exposure and HLA in healthy donors. Assay used: immunoSEQ multiplex PCR; TCRdb lists only in-frame clones, some missing. In the table there are approximately 170,000 clones, roughly 72% of which are singletons. The sample was PBMCs. The receptors shown here come from a man aged 40-50 years in good health and CMV-seronegative. The CDR3 runs from the conserved cysteine through the conserved F or W. The D gene is left open where the match is weak. Not every row has a clone size; where given, it reads once, few, many or a size class.

clone_size j_call d_call v_call cdr3_nt cdr3_aa
once TRBJ2-1 . TRBV7-2 TGTGCCAGCAGCTTAGATTCTCTTTACAGTGAGCAGTTCTTC CASSLDSLYSEQFF
. TRBJ2-1 . TRBV6-4 TGTGCCAGCAGTGACTCCCCAGGGGAGCATGAGCAGTTCTTC CASSDSPGEHEQFF
few TRBJ1-2 . TRBV14 TGTGCCAGCAGTTTACGAGGGTCAGAAACCTTC CASSLRGSETF
. TRBJ2-1 . TRBV9 TGTGCCAGCAGCCCCCCCTCAGAGGATGAGCAGTTCTTC CASSPPSEDEQFF
. TRBJ2-1 TRBD1 TRBV7-9 TGTGCCAGCAGCGCTACTGCCGGGACAGGGTTCCACAATGAGCAGTTCTTC CASSATAGTGFHNEQFF
. TRBJ1-6 . TRBV15 TGTGCCACCAGCAGAGCCAGGTTTGGGAATTCACCCCTCCACTTT CATSRARFGNSPLHF
. TRBJ1-4 TRBD1 TRBV25-1 TGTGCCAGCAGTTTCTCGACAGGGGGCGGTGAAAAACTGTTTTTT CASSFSTGGGEKLFF
once TRBJ2-7 TRBD2 TRBV7-9 TGTGCCAGCAGCTTAGCGGGAGGGCTCTACGAGCAGTACTTC CASSLAGGLYEQYF
few TRBJ1-6 . TRBV5-6 TGTGCCAGCAGCCGTGACAGTAATTCACCCCTCCACTTT CASSRDSNSPLHF
. TRBJ1-1 . TRBV9 TGTGCCAGCAGCGTAACAGGGAACACTGAAGCTTTCTTT CASSVTGNTEAFF
. TRBJ1-2 TRBD1 TRBV2 TGTGCCAGCAGTGAAGGGACAGGGGCCTTAGGGGACTATGGCTACACCTTC CASSEGTGALGDYGYTF
. TRBJ2-7 TRBD2 TRBV7-8 TGTGCCAGCAGCTTAAGACTAGCGGGTCGCTCCTACGAGCAGTACTTC CASSLRLAGRSYEQYF
. TRBJ2-2 TRBD2 TRBV7-9 TGTGCCAGCAGCTTCGGGACTACCTACACCGGGGAGCTGTTTTTT CASSFGTTYTGELFF
. TRBJ2-7 . TRBV6-4 TGTGCCAGCAGTGCCGGGACTTCAAGCTCCTACGAGCAGTACTTC CASSAGTSSSYEQYF
. TRBJ1-1 TRBD1 TRBV28 TGTGCCAGCAGGTACAGGGGTGAGGGCACTGAAGCTTTCTTT CASRYRGEGTEAFF
. TRBJ1-1 . TRBV14 TGTGCCAGCAGCCGCCTAAGCCCCCAGGGTAGGACTGAAGCTTTCTTT CASSRLSPQGRTEAFF
. TRBJ2-2 . TRBV7-9 TGTGCCAGCAGCTCCCACCTAGTAGGCGGGGAGCTGTTTTTT CASSSHLVGGELFF
. TRBJ2-1 TRBD2 TRBV4-1 TGCGCCAGCAGCCCCCTCCCCAGCGGGAGAGTCTATGAGCAGTTCTTC CASSPLPSGRVYEQFF
few TRBJ2-2 TRBD1 TRBV4-2 TGTGCCAGCAGCCCAGGGGGTGACACCGGGGAGCTGTTTTTT CASSPGGDTGELFF
. TRBJ2-7 TRBD1 TRBV7-9 TGTGCCAGCAGCTCACAGGGACAGGGGAGTACCGAGCAGTACTTC CASSSQGQGSTEQYF
few TRBJ2-3 . TRBV29-1 TGCAGCGTCGACACTAGCACAGATACGCAGTATTTT CSVDTSTDTQYF
once TRBJ2-7 TRBD2 TRBV11-2 TGTGCCAGCAGCAATCCACTAGCGGCCCTCCTCCCCCCCTACGAGCAGTACTTC CASSNPLAALLPPYEQYF